This entry describes one T cell receptor (beta chain). V was cut by 0 bases and J by 0 bases, with 5 bases left in between. Germline CDR1 LGHDT, CDR2 YNNKEL (reference sequence). This CDR3 region has 14 residues. Seattle patient enrollment occurred during active infection, with longitudinal follow-up thereafter. As handled by the study authors: Quantification of nucleated cells was approximated via reference gene primer amplification. TCRdb's copy holds only in-frame clones and misses some; the assay was immunoSEQ multiplex PCR. V and J calls and clone size are given by that table; D and trimming were obtained from the DNA. The sample contains 400,000 to 450,000 clones, roughly 88% of which appear only once. The data are from a study of blood T cell repertoires in COVID-19.

This TCR derives from a woman aged 50 to 60 with COVID-19, enrolled during active disease. Sequencing was carried out using peripheral blood. This chain connects TRBV3-1 (or the pseudogene TRBV3-2) to TRBJ1-2; D not certain. In nucleotides, the CDR3 is TGTGCCAGCAGCCAAGATCCAGCTAACTATGGCTACACCTTC. Its protein product is CASSQDPANYGYTF.